Given below is one T cell receptor beta chain in context. The antigen is not known. The entry originates in a study of identical twins. From the 5' RACE reads, TCRdb called clonotypes with MiXCR, one entry per CDR3 protein. The table records more than 1.5 million distinct CDR3 sequences, under 35% of them present only once. General study points: Reduced insertions were recorded for abundant cord blood beta clonotypes, with no such pattern in memory repertoires.

The sample taken for sequencing was cord blood. The receptor's source is a newborn girl in good health.

The CDR3 DNA sequence: TGTGCCAGCAGGGTCCAAACTAGCGGCTCCTACAATGAGCAGTTCTTC. It specifies CASRVQTSGSYNEQFF. The chain has TRBV27 and TRBJ2-1; 8 bases match TRBD2. With V trimmed by 6 bases and J by 0 bases, 7 bases remained unmatched. In germline, CDR1 is MNHEY, CDR2 SMNVEV (reference sequence). The CDR3 contains 16 residues.